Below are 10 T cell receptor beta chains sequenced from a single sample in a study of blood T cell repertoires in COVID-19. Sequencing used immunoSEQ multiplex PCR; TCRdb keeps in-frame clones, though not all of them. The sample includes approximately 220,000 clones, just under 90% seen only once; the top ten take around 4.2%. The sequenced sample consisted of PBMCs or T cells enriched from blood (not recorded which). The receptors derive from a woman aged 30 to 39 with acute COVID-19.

CDR3: CASIPPPLAGDTGELFF. For the CDR3, the DNA is TGTGCCAGTATCCCCCCACCCCTAGCGGGGGACACCGGGGAGCTGTTTTTT. V is TRBV19 and J is TRBJ2-2; 10 nucleotides agree with TRBD2. CDR1 is LNHDA, CDR2 SQIVND, per germline (reference sequence). This CDR3 has 17 residues. Unmatched junction bases numbered 11, after V lost 7 bases and J lost 3 bases.

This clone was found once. The CDR3 DNA reads as TGTGCCAGCAGACCGTCCCAGGGGAGGGAGCCCCAGCATTTT. Translating gives CASRPSQGREPQHF. The chain uses TRBV6-5 and TRBJ1-5; TRBD1 might be the D (6 bases). V lost 6 bases and J 8 bases, leaving 17 bases between the germline ends. The CDR3 is 14 residues long. Per germline, CDR1 MNHEY and CDR2 SVGAGI.

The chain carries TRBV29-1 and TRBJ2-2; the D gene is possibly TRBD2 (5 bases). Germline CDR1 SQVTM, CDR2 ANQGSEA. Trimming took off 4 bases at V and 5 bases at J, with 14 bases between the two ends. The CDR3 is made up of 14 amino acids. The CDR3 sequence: CSVARPRGTGELFF. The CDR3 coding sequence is TGCAGCGTTGCCAGGCCTCGGGGTACCGGGGAGCTGTTTTTT.

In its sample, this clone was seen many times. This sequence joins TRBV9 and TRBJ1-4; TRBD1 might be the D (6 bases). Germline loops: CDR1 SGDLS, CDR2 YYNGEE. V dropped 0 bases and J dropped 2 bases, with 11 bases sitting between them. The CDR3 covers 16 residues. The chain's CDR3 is CASSVGTGMTNEKLFF. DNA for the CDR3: TGTGCCAGCAGCGTAGGAACAGGGATGACTAATGAAAAACTGTTTTTT.

CDR3: CASSLPGQGEADTQYF. CDR3 DNA: TGTGCCAGCAGCTTACCGGGACAGGGAGAGGCGGATACGCAGTATTTT. The rearrangement links TRBV7-9 to TRBJ2-3, with TRBD1 matching 9 bases. Looked up from germline, CDR1 is SEHNR and CDR2 is FQNEAQ (reference sequence). CDR3 length: 16 amino acids. The junction had 9 bases not matched to a gene; V was cut back by 2 bases and J by 6 bases.

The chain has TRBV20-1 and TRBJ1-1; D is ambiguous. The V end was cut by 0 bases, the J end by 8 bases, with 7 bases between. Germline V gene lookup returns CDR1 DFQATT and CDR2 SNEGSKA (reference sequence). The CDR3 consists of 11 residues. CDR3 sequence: CSARDTSEAFF. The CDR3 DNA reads TGCAGTGCTAGAGATACGAGCGAAGCTTTCTTT.

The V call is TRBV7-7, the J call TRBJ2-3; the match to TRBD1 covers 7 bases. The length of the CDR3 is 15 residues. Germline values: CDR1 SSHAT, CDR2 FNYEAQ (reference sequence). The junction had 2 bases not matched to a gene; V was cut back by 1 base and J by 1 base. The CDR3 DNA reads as TGTGCCAGCAGCTTAGGGGGGACAGGCACAGATACGCAGTATTTT. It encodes CASSLGGTGTDTQYF. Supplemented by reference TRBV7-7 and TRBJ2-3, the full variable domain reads GAGVSQSPRYKVTKRGQDVTLRCDPISSHATLYWYQQALGQGPEFLTYFNYEAQPDKSGLPSDRFSAERPEGSISTLTIQRTEQRDSAMYRCASSLGGTGTDTQYFGPGTRLTVL.

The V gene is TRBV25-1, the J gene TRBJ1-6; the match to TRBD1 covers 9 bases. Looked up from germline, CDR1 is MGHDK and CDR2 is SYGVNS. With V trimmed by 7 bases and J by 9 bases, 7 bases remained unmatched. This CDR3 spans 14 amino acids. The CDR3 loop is CASTRDREGSPLHF. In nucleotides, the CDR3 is TGTGCCAGCACCAGGGACAGGGAGGGTTCACCCCTCCACTTT.

The DNA of the CDR3 is TGTGCCAGTAGCCCGGTAGGCGGTGGCTACACCTTC. Its translation: CASSPVGGGYTF. This chain links TRBV19 with TRBJ1-2; D not resolved. V lost 6 bases and J 7 bases, leaving 12 bases between the germline ends. The CDR3 has 12 amino acids. The germline V gene encodes CDR1 LNHDA and CDR2 SQIVND (reference sequence).

The CDR3 nucleotides are TGCGCCAGCAGTCAATCTCGGTGGACAGGGCTTAATGAAAAACTGTTTTTT. Translated: CASSQSRWTGLNEKLFF. This chain uses TRBV23-1 with TRBJ1-4; the match to TRBD1 covers 8 bases. TRBV23-1 is treated as an ORF (open reading frame) with a function not yet certain. This CDR3 region has 17 residues. The junction had 7 bases not matched to a gene; V was cut back by 0 bases and J by 4 bases.